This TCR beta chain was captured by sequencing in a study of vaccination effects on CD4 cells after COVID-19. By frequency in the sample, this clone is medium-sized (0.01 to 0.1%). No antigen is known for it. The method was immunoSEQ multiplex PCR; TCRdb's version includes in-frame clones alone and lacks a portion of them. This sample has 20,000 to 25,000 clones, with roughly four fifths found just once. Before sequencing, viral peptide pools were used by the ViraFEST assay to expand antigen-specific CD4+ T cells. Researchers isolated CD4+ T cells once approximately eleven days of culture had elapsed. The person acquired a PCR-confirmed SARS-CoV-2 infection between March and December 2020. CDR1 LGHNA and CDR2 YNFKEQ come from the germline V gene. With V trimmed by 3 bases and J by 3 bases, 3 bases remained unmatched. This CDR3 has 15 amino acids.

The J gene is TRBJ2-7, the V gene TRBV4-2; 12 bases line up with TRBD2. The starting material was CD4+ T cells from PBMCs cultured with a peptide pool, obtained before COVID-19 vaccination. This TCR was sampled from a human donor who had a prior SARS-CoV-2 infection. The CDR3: CASSQLLAGGYEQYF. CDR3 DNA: TGTGCCAGCAGCCAGCTACTAGCGGGGGGCTACGAGCAGTACTTC.